This T cell receptor (beta chain) was obtained from a study of T cells in Graves' hyperthyroidism and ophthalmopathy. Using RNA transcripts as the source, TCR beta CDR3 regions were amplified. The HTBI primer set served for first-round RT-PCR of the TCR CDR3. TCRdb analysed the multiplex PCR reads with MiXCR anew, one entry per CDR3 protein. The table has about 360,000 distinct CDR3 sequences, 20% to 25% seen once; the top ten hold around 70%. Patients aged 18 to 65 had newly diagnosed hyperthyroidism that had lasted under 2 months. It was 8 to 10 ml of fresh peripheral blood that supplied the PBMCs. Sequenced sample: blood. The origin of this receptor is a man aged 50 to 59 with Graves' hyperthyroidism.

CDR3 amino acids: CASSLMGPQHF. CDR3 nucleotides: TGTGCCAGCAGTTTAATGGGGCCCCAGCATTTT. V usage is TRBV28 and J usage is TRBJ1-5, with D uncertain. V was pared by 2 bases and J by 9 bases, with 5 bases between. The CDR3 length is 11 residues. CDR1 and CDR2 from the germline V gene are MDHEN and SYDVKM. Using reference TRBV28 and TRBJ1-5 for the parts outside the CDR3, the full variable domain is DVKVTQSSRYLVKRTGEKVFLECVQDMDHENMFWYRQDPGLGLRLIYFSYDVKMKEKGDIPEGYSVSREKKERFSLILESASTNQTSMYLCASSLMGPQHFGDGTRLSIL.